One and the same sample provided the 2 T cell receptor beta chains below, sequenced in a study of T-cell reconstitution after alpha-beta-depleted transplantation in children (dated by TCRdb to the mid-2010s). The library was produced with PCR. The sample was run on an Illumina HiSeq 2500. TCR libraries were prepared with molecular barcoding, using unique molecular identifiers to normalize TCRbeta repertoire quantification. TCRdb reanalyzed the raw reads on its own, using fastp at Q25 for trimming and MiXCR for clone calling, and kept in-frame beta chains. Rows with a matching CDR3 protein are joined into one entry that keeps the most common DNA and genes. This sample comprises 600,000 to 800,000 distinct CDR3 sequences, approximately 14% of them detected only once. Of the sample, 0.79% is held by the ten largest clones. Explained via the paper, the treatment or condition label denotes: allogeneic hematopoietic cell transplantation with graft depleted of TCRalphabeta T cells and CD19 B cells.

The sequenced sample was PBMCs, obtained before TCRalphabeta/CD19-depleted stem cell transplant. Every receptor here comes from a girl aged 2 to 9 with congenital amegakaryocytic thrombocytopenia, due to receive a stem cell transplant.

The table lists this clonotype with a few counts. V and J are TRBV15 and TRBJ1-1; no clear D. The CDR3 runs 14 residues. Between the trimmed V and J ends, which lost 4 bases and 8 bases, there was a span of 17 bases. Germline values: CDR1 LNHNV, CDR2 YYDKDF (reference sequence). This chain's CDR3 is CATSKPGRVREAFF. For the CDR3, the DNA is TGTGCCACCAGCAAACCCGGACGGGTGAGGGAAGCTTTCTTT.

This clonotype was seen repeatedly, ten times or more. The chain is built from TRBV21-1 and TRBJ2-7; the table names TRBD1, a call not compared with the DNA. TRBV21-1 is annotated as a pseudogene. The CDR3 runs 16 residues. The CDR3 DNA sequence: TGTGCCAGCAGCAAAGCTGTACCAGGACATTCCTACGAGCAGTACTTC. Amino acids: CASSKAVPGHSYEQYF.